A selection of T cell receptor beta chains follows, all from one sample in a study of T cell responses to AZD1222 COVID-19 vaccine. Clones were sequenced by immunoSEQ multiplex PCR, and TCRdb holds only the in-frame ones, with some missing. This table has 150,000 to 200,000 clones, roughly 94% appearing once. The sample was peripheral blood, taken 28 days after the second AZD1222 dose. These receptors all come from an adult who received the AZD1222 COVID-19 vaccine. The CDR3 runs from the conserved cysteine through the conserved F or W. The D gene is left open where the match is weak. The size of a clone is reported for some rows only, either as once, few or many, or as a class for expanded clones.

j_call v_call d_call clone_size cdr3_aa cdr3_nt
TRBJ1-2 TRBV6-1 . . CASSEATPNYGYTF TGTGCCAGCAGTGAGGCGACTCCTAACTATGGCTACACCTTC
TRBJ2-1 TRBV27 . few CASIPQGGTSYNEQFF TGTGCCAGCATTCCCCAGGGGGGGACCTCCTACAATGAGCAGTTCTTC
TRBJ1-4 TRBV7-8 TRBD1 . CASSRPVEGAVEKLFF TGTGCCAGCAGCCGACCGGTTGAGGGGGCAGTTGAAAAACTGTTTTTT
TRBJ2-2 TRBV24-1 TRBD2 . CATRPSGRNTGELFF TGTGCCACCAGGCCTAGCGGGAGGAACACCGGGGAGCTGTTTTTT
TRBJ2-2 TRBV2 . once CASNWASTGGELFF TGTGCCAGCAACTGGGCCTCAACCGGCGGGGAGCTGTTTTTT
TRBJ2-1 TRBV5-8 . . CASSTGPRWGEQFF TGTGCCAGCAGCACCGGACCCCGCTGGGGTGAGCAGTTCTTC
TRBJ1-1 TRBV2 . . CASRSSYTEAFF TGTGCCAGCAGATCCAGTTACACTGAAGCTTTCTTT
TRBJ2-1 TRBV7-2 . . CASSLERQGVKQFF TGTGCCAGCAGCTTAGAGAGGCAGGGAGTCAAGCAGTTCTTC
TRBJ1-1 TRBV2 . . CASGRVLNTEAFF TGTGCCAGCGGCAGGGTCCTGAACACTGAAGCTTTCTTT
TRBJ2-1 TRBV5-5 TRBD2 once CASSTDRLAGASNEQFF TGTGCCAGCAGCACCGATCGACTAGCGGGAGCCTCCAATGAGCAGTTCTTC
TRBJ2-7 TRBV11-2 . . CASSLGGGPGYEQYF TGTGCCAGCAGCTTAGGGGGGGGGCCTGGGTACGAGCAGTACTTC
TRBJ2-7 TRBV30 . . CAWARGPRNEQYF TGTGCCTGGGCTAGAGGACCGAGGAACGAGCAGTACTTC
TRBJ1-5 TRBV10-3 . . CAISEADNSNQPQHF TGTGCCATCAGTGAGGCGGATAACAGCAATCAGCCCCAGCATTTT
TRBJ2-7 TRBV28 . . CASRDFYEQYF TGTGCCAGCCGTGACTTCTACGAGCAGTACTTC
TRBJ2-6 TRBV5-4 . . CASSSPDFSGANVLTF TGTGCCAGCAGCTCCCCGGATTTCTCTGGGGCCAACGTCCTGACTTTC
TRBJ2-7 TRBV30 . once CAWSVAQGSSYEQYF TGTGCCTGGAGTGTGGCCCAGGGGAGCTCCTACGAGCAGTACTTC
TRBJ1-1 TRBV5-1 . . CASSVQGGNTEAFF TGCGCCAGCAGCGTACAGGGCGGGAACACTGAAGCTTTCTTT
TRBJ1-2 TRBV27 TRBD1 once CASSLEQGSYGYTF TGTGCCAGCAGTTTAGAACAGGGGAGCTATGGCTACACCTTC